The clone carrying this T cell receptor (beta chain) was counted at least ten times. Its matching antigen is unknown. The sample originates from a study of breast tumors, draining lymph nodes, adjacent tissues. Findings and caveats of the study: Tumor and nontumor repertoires were significantly more similar in luminal-like than in basal-like breast cancer. Data fit most tumor T cells coming from lymph node, expanding in tumor.

The CDR3 consists of 17 residues. V was cut by 5 bases and J by 4 bases, with 23 bases left in between. Germline V gene lookup returns CDR1 MNHEY and CDR2 SVGEGT. TCRdb recomputed calls from the multiplex PCR reads with MiXCR, one row per CDR3 protein. This sample has tens of thousands of distinct CDR3 sequences; 45% to 65% occur once, and the top ten carry 13% to 15%. This chain links TRBV6-2 or TRBV6-3 with TRBJ2-5; a possible D gene is TRBD2 (6 bases). The sequenced sample was breast tumor tissue. The receptor was derived from a female donor with breast cancer. Some clones in this sample may be carry-over from other donors' samples. The CDR3 coding sequence is TGTGCCAGCAGTCCCGAGTGGCGGGGAGTCAGTCCAGAGACCCAGTACTTC. Its protein product is CASSPEWRGVSPETQYF.